This entry features one T cell receptor (beta chain) sequence. The sample is drawn from a study of blood T cell repertoires in COVID-19. Per the original data handling: From reference gene primer amplification, estimates of nucleated cell counts were derived. Profiling relied on immunoSEQ multiplex PCR, and the TCRdb table lists in-frame clones only, not all of them. The V and J calls and clone size are taken from that table; D and trimming were inferred from the DNA. The data contain 25,000 or so clones, 94% of them singletons. The CDR3 spans 17 residues. V shed 2 bases, J shed 2 bases, and the junction held 7 bases outside the gene matches. CDR1 is SGHNT, CDR2 YYREEE, per germline (reference sequence).

The chain employs TRBV5-4 and TRBJ2-2, with 9 bases aligning to TRBD2. The specimen sequenced was peripheral blood. This clonotype originated in a woman aged 45 to 65 with active COVID-19. The CDR3: CASSLPIAGVNTGELFF. In DNA, the CDR3 is TGTGCCAGCAGCTTACCCATAGCGGGAGTAAACACCGGGGAGCTGTTTTTT.